This TCR beta chain derives from a study of breast tumors, draining lymph nodes, adjacent tissues. This CDR3 region has 15 residues. Germline CDR1 and CDR2: LNHDA and SQIVND (reference sequence). The V and J ends lost 7 bases and 0 bases respectively, with 10 bases between them. Points from the study as a whole: Tumor TCR diversity was below lymph nodes but above nontumor tissue.

In this sample, this clonotype turned up a few times. Its antigen is not identified. TCRdb redid the calling of the multiplex PCR reads with MiXCR, one entry per CDR3 protein. Among roughly 14,000 distinct CDR3 sequences, approximately 50% were seen once, and the ten largest hold approximately 30%. The V and J genes are TRBV19 and TRBJ1-6, with no clear D. Sequencing input: tumor-adjacent breast tissue. The TCR was taken from a female donor with breast cancer. Some clones in this sample may be carry-over from other donors' samples. The CDR3 here is CASKLQRSYNSPLHF. CDR3 DNA sequence: TGTGCCAGTAAATTACAGCGCTCCTATAATTCACCCCTCCACTTT. Based on the CDR3 plus reference TRBV19 and TRBJ1-6, the full variable domain is DGGITQSPKYLFRKEGQNVTLSCEQNLNHDAMYWYRQDPGQGLRLIYYSQIVNDFQKGDIAEGYSVSREKKESFPLTVTSAQKNPTAFYLCASKLQRSYNSPLHFGNGTRLTVT.